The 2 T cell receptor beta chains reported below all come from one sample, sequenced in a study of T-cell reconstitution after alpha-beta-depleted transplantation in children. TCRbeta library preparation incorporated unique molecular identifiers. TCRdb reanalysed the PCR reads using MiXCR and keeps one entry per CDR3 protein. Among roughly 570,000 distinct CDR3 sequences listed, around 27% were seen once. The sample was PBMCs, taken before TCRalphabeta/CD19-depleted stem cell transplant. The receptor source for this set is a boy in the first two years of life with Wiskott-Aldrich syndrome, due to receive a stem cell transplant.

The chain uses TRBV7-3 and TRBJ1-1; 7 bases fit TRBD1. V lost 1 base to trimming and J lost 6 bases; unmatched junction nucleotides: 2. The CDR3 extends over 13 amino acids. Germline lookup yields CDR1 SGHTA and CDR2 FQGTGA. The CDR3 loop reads CASSLNRGAEAFF. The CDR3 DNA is TGTGCCAGCAGCTTAAACAGGGGCGCTGAAGCTTTCTTT.

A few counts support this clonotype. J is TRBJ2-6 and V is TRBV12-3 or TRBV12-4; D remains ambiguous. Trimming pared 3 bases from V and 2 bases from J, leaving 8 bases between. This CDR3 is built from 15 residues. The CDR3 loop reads CASSFLGAGANVLTF. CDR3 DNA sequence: TGTGCCAGCAGTTTTCTGGGTGCTGGGGCCAACGTCCTGACTTTC.